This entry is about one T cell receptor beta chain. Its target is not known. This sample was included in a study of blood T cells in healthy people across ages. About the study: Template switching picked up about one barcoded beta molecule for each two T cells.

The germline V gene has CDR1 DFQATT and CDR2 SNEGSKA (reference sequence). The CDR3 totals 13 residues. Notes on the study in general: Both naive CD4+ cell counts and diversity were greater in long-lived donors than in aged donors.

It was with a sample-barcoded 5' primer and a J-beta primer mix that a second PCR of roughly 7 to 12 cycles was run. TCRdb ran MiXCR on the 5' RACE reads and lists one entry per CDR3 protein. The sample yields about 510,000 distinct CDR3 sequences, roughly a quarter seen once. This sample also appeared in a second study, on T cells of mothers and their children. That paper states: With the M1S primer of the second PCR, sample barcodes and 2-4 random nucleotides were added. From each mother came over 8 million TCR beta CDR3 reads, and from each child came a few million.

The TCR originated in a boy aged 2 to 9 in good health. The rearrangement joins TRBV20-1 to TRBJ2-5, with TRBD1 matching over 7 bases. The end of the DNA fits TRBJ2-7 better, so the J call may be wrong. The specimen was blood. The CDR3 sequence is CSAGFGDSYEQYF. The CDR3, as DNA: TGCAGTGCGGGCTTTGGGGACAGCTACGAGCAGTACTTC.